This record covers a single TCR beta chain. Its antigen remains undetermined. Base quality data are lacking; no much larger clone is found one base away. In the prospective study, participants were 18 to 89 years old, resided in 24 geographic areas of the United States, and were enrolled through a virtual design. To assign participants to cohorts, the prospective study relied on clinical history that participants themselves reported in a screening survey and a study questionnaire. Recovered participants in ImmuneRACE Cohort 3 were defined by two consecutive negative NP/OP PCR tests, clearance by a healthcare professional, or resolution of symptoms. In the prospective study, whole blood, serum and a nasopharyngeal or oropharyngeal swab were collected from each participant by mobile phlebotomists. Prospective study participants could optionally give additional blood draws and questionnaires over a roughly 2-month period. Blood samples from the prospective study were shipped frozen or at room temperature prior to DNA extraction.

The sample comes from a study of blood T cell repertoires in COVID-19 (dated by TCRdb to the early 2020s). The study in broad terms: Samples from collaborators originated in the United States, Italy and Spain and spanned both the acute and convalescent phases of COVID-19. Deeply sampled blood TCRbeta repertoires from subjects exposed to, actively infected with, or recovered from COVID-19 were included in the dataset. The material from the prospective study consisted of cDNA or gDNA derived from T cells, B-cell-depleted T cells, or PBMCs. The repertoires were released in a freely available public database meant as a resource for research on the immune response to SARS-CoV-2. Sample metadata almost always included a de-identified subject ID, COVID-19 status, age in years and sex. Where HLA class I and class II types were available, the types were taken from metadata supplied by the sample provider, not from assay-based typing. The samples were drawn from the first 160 participants of the ongoing ImmuneRACE study and from some 1,300 subjects provided by 6 global collaborators.

Trimmed from V: 10 bases; trimmed from J: 3 bases; junction bases lacking a gene match: 15. In the germline V gene, CDR1 corresponds to ENHRY and CDR2 to SYGVKD. The CDR3, cysteine through phenylalanine, is 15 amino acids long. CDR3 DNA is the only sequence kept; it has 45 bases, read in frame from the first base. TCRbeta CDR3 regions were amplified from genomic DNA using the immunoSEQ Assay, a bias-controlled multiplex PCR. Concerning the study's data processing: The number of nucleated cells in each sample was estimated by amplification of reference gene primers within the assay. Sequence reads were collapsed and filtered to measure the absolute abundance of every unique TCRbeta CDR3 rearrangement. Productive Simpson clonality was computed per sample as the square root of Simpson's diversity index over productive rearrangements. This immuneACCESS table, as held by TCRdb, lists in-frame sequences with V and J called but not all clones. Of the missing ones, under half trace to an unresolved V gene in checked studies; the others have no known cause. That table furnishes V, J and clone size, whereas the DNA furnished D and trimming. Here the sample has 250,000 or so clones; approximately 86% occur a single time. The ten largest clones represent approximately 1.6% of the sample.

Broader findings and caveats from the paper: The quantity of clinical and demographic metadata differed by source and by participant and was supplied without curation.

The chain is assembled from TRBV10-3 and TRBJ2-7; TRBD1 matches 7 bases in the middle. The clonotype comes from a woman aged 50 to 60 who had recovered from COVID-19. The sequenced sample consisted of PBMCs or T cells enriched from blood (not recorded which). The CDR3 corresponds to CATGLRQGDLYEQYF. The DNA sequence reads TGTGCCACTGGACTCCGACAGGGCGACCTCTACGAGCAGTACTTC.